This passage covers 8 T cell receptor beta chains from one sample sequenced in a study of regulatory T cells in long-lasting Graves disease. Investigators prepared the TCR beta libraries by applying iRepertoire HTBI primers and Arm-PCR of CDR3 regions. TCRdb re-derived calls from the multiplex PCR reads in MiXCR, one entry per CDR3 protein. The data show roughly 470,000 distinct CDR3 sequences, with less than 25% seen just once and 6.5% to 8% held by the top ten. The time point is: persistent/refractory GD, antithyroid drugs over 5 years with positive TRAb. With RNA extracted from PBMCs as input, the TCR library was made. Material: peripheral blood mononuclear cells (PBMCs), obtained when the disease was refractory, from a patient treated with antithyroid drugs. The source of these receptors is a female donor with Graves disease.

This clonotype was counted a few times. V and J are TRBV4-1 and TRBJ2-5; 8 nucleotides align to TRBD1. Per germline, CDR1 MGHRA and CDR2 YSYEKL. Trimming removed 0 bases from V and 5 bases from J; junction bases left unmatched: 11. This CDR3 has 17 residues. DNA of the CDR3: TGCGCCAGCAGCCAAGATCTAGCAGGGGGCTCCATGGAGACCCAGTACTTC. Translation: CASSQDLAGGSMETQYF.

The chain uses TRBV19 and TRBJ2-2, with TRBD2 identical over 7 bases. From germline, CDR1 is LNHDA and CDR2 SQIVND (reference sequence). The CDR3 is 14 residues long. The junction had 8 bases not matched to a gene; V was cut back by 7 bases and J by 6 bases. The CDR3 DNA is TGTGCCAGTACAGGCAGGCGGGAGTCCGGGGAGCTGTTTTTT. It codes for CASTGRRESGELFF.

This clonotype was counted only a few times. The chain has TRBV4-2 and TRBJ1-4; D might be TRBD1 (6 bases). CDR3 length: 14 residues. CDR1 and CDR2 (germline): LGHNA, YNFKEQ. Trimming stripped 7 bases from V and 1 base from J, with 10 bases between. The CDR3 reads CASTLGGTNEKLFF. CDR3 nucleotide sequence: TGTGCCAGCACCTTAGGGGGAACTAATGAAAAACTGTTTTTT.

This clonotype was counted only a few times. The V call is TRBV7-9, the J call TRBJ1-6; 9 bases are shared with TRBD1. This CDR3 contains 15 residues. The germline V gene encodes CDR1 SEHNR and CDR2 FQNEAQ (reference sequence). V shed 4 bases, J shed 13 bases, and the junction held 11 bases outside the gene matches. The CDR3 nucleotides read TGTGCCAGCAGCTGTACCCGGGACAGGGCCTGCCCCCTCCACTTT. This translates into CASSCTRDRACPLHF.

This clonotype turned up a few times. The chain has TRBV27 and TRBJ2-1; 7 nucleotides line up with TRBD2. Losses at the gene ends were 6 bases for V and 1 base for J; bases not matched to a gene: 12. The CDR3 has 17 residues. Germline V gene data show CDR1 as MNHEY and CDR2 as SMNVEV (reference sequence). The CDR3 here is CASSSRTRPGSYNEQFF. The CDR3 bases are TGTGCCAGCAGCTCCCGGACTAGGCCCGGTTCCTACAATGAGCAGTTCTTC.

This clonotype showed up just a few times. J is TRBJ1-2 and V is TRBV29-1; a possible D gene is TRBD1 (5 bases). The CDR3 runs to 13 residues. The V end was cut by 5 bases, the J end by 6 bases, with 16 bases between. The germline CDR1 and CDR2 sequences are SQVTM and ANQGSEA. For the CDR3, the DNA is TGCAGCGTTCGATTAACAGGAACTCATGGCTACACCTTC. Amino acid sequence: CSVRLTGTHGYTF.

This clonotype was seen many times. The V and J genes are TRBV28 and TRBJ2-2; no firm D call. V lost 7 bases to trimming and J lost 2 bases, with 8 bases between them. Germline values: CDR1 MDHEN, CDR2 SYDVKM. This CDR3 region has 13 residues. The CDR3 bases are TGTGCCAGCACCGAACCCAACACCGGGGAGCTGTTTTTT. This sequence encodes CASTEPNTGELFF. The entire variable domain, with the rest obtained from reference TRBV28 and TRBJ2-2, is as follows: DVKVTQSSRYLVKRTGEKVFLECVQDMDHENMFWYRQDPGLGLRLIYFSYDVKMKEKGDIPEGYSVSREKKERFSLILESASTNQTSMYLCASTEPNTGELFFGEGSRLTVL.

In this sample, this clonotype turned up many times. V is TRBV11-2 and J is TRBJ1-2, with 7 nucleotides matching TRBD1. The germline V gene has CDR1 SGHAT and CDR2 FQNNGV. Trimming removed 5 bases from V and 7 bases from J; junction bases left unmatched: 7. This CDR3 has 13 amino acids. The CDR3 DNA is TGTGCCAGCAGCCCGCAGGGGGTCTTTGGCTACACCTTC. Protein sequence: CASSPQGVFGYTF.